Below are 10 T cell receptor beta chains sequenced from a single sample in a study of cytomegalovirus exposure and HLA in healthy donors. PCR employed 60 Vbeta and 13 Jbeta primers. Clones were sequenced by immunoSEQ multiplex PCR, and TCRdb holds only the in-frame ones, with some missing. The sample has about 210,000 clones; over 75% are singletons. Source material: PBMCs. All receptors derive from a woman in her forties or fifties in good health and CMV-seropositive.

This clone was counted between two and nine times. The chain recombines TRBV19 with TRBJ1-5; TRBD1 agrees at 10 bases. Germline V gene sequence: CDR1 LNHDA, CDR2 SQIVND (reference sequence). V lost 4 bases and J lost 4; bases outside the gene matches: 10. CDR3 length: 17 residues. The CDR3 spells CASSTRGLGQGNQPQHF. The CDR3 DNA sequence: TGTGCCAGTAGTACTAGGGGTTTGGGACAGGGGAATCAGCCCCAGCATTTT. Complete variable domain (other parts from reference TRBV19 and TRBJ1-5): DGGITQSPKYLFRKEGQNVTLSCEQNLNHDAMYWYRQDPGQGLRLIYYSQIVNDFQKGDIAEGYSVSREKKESFPLTVTSAQKNPTAFYLCASSTRGLGQGNQPQHFGDGTRLSIL.

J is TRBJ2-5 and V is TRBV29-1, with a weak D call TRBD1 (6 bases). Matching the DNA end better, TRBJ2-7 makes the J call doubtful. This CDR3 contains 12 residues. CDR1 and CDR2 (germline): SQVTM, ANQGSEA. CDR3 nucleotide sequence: TGCAGCGTTGGGGACACCTCCTACGAGCAGTACTTC. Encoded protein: CSVGDTSYEQYF.

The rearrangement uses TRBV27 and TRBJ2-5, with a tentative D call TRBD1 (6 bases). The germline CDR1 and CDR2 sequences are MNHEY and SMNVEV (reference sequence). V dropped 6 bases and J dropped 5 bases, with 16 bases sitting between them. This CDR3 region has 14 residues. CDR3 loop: CASRRKQGRETQYF. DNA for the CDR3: TGTGCCAGCAGACGGAAACAGGGTCGGGAGACCCAGTACTTC.

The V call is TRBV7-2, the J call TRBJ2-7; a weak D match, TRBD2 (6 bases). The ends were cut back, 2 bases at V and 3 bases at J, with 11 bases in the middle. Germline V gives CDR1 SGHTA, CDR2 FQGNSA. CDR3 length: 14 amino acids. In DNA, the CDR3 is TGTGCCAGCAGCTTAAGGCGGCGGGGCTACGAGCAGTACTTC. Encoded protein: CASSLRRRGYEQYF. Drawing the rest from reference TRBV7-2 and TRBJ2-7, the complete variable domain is GAGVSQSPSNKVTEKGKDVELRCDPISGHTALYWYRQSLGQGLEFLIYFQGNSAPDKSGLPSDRFSAERTGGSVSTLTIQRTQQEDSAVYLCASSLRRRGYEQYFGPGTRLTVT.

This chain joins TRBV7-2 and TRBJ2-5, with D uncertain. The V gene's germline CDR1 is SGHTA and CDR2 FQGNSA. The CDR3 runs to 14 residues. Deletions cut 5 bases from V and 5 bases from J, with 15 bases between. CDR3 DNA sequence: TGTGCCAGCAGCCTGGGTCGAGGTGGGGAGACCCAGTACTTC. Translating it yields CASSLGRGGETQYF.

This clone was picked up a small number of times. CDR3 nucleotides: TGTGCCAGCAGCTTGGATGGGACACCTCCCCGCGAGCAGTACTTC. Residues: CASSLDGTPPREQYF. J is TRBJ2-7 and V is TRBV5-5; perhaps TRBD1 as D (6 bases). Germline V gene lookup returns CDR1 SGHKS and CDR2 YYEKEE (reference sequence). Between the trimmed V and J ends, which lost 0 bases and 6 bases, there was a span of 16 bases. The CDR3 has 15 amino acids.

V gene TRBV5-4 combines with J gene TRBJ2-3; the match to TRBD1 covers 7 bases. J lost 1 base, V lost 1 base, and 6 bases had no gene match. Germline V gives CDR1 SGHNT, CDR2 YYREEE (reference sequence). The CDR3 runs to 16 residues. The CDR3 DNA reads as TGTGCCAGCAGCTTGAGGGATACAGGGGGCACAGATACGCAGTATTTT. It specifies CASSLRDTGGTDTQYF.

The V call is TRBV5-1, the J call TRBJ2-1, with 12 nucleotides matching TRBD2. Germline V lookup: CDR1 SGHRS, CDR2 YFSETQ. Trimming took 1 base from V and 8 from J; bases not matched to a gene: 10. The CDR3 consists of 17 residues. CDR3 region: CASSLWASGGAGHEQFF. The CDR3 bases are TGCGCCAGCAGCTTGTGGGCTAGCGGGGGGGCCGGCCATGAGCAGTTCTTC.

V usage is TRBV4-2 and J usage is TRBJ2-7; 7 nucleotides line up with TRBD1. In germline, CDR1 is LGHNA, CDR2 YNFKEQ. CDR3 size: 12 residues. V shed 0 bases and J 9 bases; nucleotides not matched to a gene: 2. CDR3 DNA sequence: TGTGCCAGCAGCCAAGAACAGGGGCGGCAGTACTTC. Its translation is CASSQEQGRQYF.

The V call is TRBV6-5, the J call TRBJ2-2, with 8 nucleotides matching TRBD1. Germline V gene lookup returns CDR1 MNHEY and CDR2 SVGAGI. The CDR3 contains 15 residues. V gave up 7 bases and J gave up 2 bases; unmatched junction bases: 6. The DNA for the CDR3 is TGTGCCAGCACTATAGACAGGGGAAACACCGGGGAGCTGTTTTTT. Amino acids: CASTIDRGNTGELFF.